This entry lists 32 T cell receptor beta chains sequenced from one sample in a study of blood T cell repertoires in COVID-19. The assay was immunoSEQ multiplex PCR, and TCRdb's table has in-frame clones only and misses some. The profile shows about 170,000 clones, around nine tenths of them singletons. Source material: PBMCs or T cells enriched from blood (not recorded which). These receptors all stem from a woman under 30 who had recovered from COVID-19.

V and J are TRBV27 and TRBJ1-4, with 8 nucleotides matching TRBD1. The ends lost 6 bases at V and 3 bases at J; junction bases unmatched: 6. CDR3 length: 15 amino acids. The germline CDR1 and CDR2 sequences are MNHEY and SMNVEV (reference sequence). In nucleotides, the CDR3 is TGTGCCAGCAGCTCTCAGGGGGCAGCTAATGAAAAACTGTTTTTT. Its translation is CASSSQGAANEKLFF.

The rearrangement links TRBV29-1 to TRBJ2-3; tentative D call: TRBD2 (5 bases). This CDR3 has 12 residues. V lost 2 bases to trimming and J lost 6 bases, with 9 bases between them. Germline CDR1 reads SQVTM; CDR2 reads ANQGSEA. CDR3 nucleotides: TGCAGCGTTGAAAGGAGCGGTGATACGCAGTATTTT. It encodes CSVERSGDTQYF.

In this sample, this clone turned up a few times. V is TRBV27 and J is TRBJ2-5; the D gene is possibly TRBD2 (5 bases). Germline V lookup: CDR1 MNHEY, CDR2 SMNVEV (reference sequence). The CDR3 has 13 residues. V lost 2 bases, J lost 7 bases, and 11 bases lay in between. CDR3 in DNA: TGTGCCAGCAGTTTAGCGGGCCGGTCGACCCAGTACTTC. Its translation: CASSLAGRSTQYF.

CDR3 nucleotides: TGTGCCTGGGGGACCGTGGGGCCAGATACGCAGTATTTT. Residues: CAWGTVGPDTQYF. The chain recombines TRBV30 with TRBJ2-3; tentatively, D is TRBD1 or TRBD2 (5 bases each). Trimming took 5 bases from V and 4 from J, leaving 13 bases between them. This CDR3 comprises 13 residues. Per the germline V gene, CDR1 is GTSNPN and CDR2 is SVGIG (reference sequence).

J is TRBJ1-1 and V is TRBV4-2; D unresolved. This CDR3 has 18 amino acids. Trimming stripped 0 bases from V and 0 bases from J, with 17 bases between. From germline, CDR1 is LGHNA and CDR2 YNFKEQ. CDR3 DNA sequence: TGTGCCAGCAGCCAAGAAGGTCCGGGAAACCCAGTGAACACTGAAGCTTTCTTT. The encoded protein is CASSQEGPGNPVNTEAFF.

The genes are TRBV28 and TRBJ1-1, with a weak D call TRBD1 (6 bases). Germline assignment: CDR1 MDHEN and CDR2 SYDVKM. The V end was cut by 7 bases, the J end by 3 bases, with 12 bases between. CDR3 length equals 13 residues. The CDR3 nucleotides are TGTGCCAGCACCCAACACAGGGACACTGAAGCTTTCTTT. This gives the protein CASTQHRDTEAFF. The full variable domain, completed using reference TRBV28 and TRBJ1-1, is DVKVTQSSRYLVKRTGEKVFLECVQDMDHENMFWYRQDPGLGLRLIYFSYDVKMKEKGDIPEGYSVSREKKERFSLILESASTNQTSMYLCASTQHRDTEAFFGQGTRLTVV.

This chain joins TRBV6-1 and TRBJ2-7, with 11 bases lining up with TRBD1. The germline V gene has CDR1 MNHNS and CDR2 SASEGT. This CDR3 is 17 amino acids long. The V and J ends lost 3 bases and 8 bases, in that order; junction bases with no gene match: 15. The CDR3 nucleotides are TGTGCCAGCAGTGATGTTTCATGGGGACAGGGGGGTTACAAGCAGTACTTC. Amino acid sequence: CASSDVSWGQGGYKQYF.

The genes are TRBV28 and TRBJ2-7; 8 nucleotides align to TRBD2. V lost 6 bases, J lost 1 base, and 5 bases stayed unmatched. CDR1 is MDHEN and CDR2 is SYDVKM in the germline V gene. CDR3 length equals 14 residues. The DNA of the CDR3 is TGTGCCAGCAGGTCCGGCGGGAGGTCCTACGAGCAGTACTTC. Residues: CASRSGGRSYEQYF.

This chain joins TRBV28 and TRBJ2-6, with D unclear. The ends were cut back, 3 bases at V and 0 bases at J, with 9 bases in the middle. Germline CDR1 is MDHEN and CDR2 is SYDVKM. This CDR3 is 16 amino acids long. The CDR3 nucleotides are TGTGCCAGCAGTTTGGGCCTAAACTCTGGGGCCAACGTCCTGACTTTC. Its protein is CASSLGLNSGANVLTF.

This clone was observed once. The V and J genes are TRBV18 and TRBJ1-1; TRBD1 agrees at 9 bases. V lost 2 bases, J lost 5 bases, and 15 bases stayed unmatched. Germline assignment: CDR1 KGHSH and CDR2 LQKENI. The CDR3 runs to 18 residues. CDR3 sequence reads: CASSPDWDRVGVGTEAFF. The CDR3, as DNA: TGTGCCAGCTCACCAGATTGGGACAGGGTCGGTGTGGGAACTGAAGCTTTCTTT.

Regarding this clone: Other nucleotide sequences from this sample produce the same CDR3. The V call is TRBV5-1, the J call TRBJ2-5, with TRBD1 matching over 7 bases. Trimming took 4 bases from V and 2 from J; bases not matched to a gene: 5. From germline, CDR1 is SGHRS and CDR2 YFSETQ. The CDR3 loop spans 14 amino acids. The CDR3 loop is CASSLGTAQETQYF. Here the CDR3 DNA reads TGCGCCAGCAGCCTGGGGACAGCTCAAGAGACCCAGTACTTC.

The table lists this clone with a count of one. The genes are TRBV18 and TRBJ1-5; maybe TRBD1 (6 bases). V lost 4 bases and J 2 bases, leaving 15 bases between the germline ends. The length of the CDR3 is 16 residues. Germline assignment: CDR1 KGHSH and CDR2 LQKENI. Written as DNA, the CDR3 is TGTGCCAGCTCACTCGGACCCTCAGGGGGCAATCAGCCCCAGCATTTT. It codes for CASSLGPSGGNQPQHF.

The CDR3 nucleotides read TGTGCCTGGAATATGAGGGCCACCTATGCCACCATATATTTT. It encodes CAWNMRATYATIYF. This chain uses TRBV30 with TRBJ1-3; D not certain. The CDR3 covers 14 residues. V was trimmed by 4 bases and J by 9 bases, leaving 19 bases between them. Germline-derived CDR1 and CDR2 are GTSNPN and SVGIG (reference sequence).

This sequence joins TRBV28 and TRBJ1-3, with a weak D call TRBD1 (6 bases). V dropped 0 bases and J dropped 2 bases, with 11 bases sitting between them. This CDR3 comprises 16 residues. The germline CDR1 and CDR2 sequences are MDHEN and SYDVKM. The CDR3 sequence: CASSLWGRGTGNTIYF. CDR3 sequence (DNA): TGTGCCAGCAGTTTATGGGGCAGGGGAACTGGAAACACCATATATTTT. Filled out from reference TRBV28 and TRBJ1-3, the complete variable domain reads DVKVTQSSRYLVKRTGEKVFLECVQDMDHENMFWYRQDPGLGLRLIYFSYDVKMKEKGDIPEGYSVSREKKERFSLILESASTNQTSMYLCASSLWGRGTGNTIYFGEGSWLTVV.

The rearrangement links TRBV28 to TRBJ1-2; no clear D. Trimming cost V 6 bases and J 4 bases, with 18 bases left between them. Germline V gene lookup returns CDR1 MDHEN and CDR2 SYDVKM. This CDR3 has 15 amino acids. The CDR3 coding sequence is TGTGCCAGCAGCACGGGTTCGACCGCTACCTATGGCTACACCTTC. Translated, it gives CASSTGSTATYGYTF.

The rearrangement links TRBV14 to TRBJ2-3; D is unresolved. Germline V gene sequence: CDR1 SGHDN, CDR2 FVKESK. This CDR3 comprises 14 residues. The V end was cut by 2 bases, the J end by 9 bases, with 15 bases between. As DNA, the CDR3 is TGTGCCAGCAGCCAACCTTCGACTTATTTCACGCAGTATTTT. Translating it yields CASSQPSTYFTQYF.

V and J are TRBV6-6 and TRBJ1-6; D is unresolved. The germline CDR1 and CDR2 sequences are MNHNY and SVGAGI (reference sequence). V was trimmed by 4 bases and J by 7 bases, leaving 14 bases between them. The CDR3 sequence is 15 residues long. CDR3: CASSSIRVKNSPLHF. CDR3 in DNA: TGTGCCAGCAGTTCCATCCGGGTAAAGAATTCACCCCTCCACTTT.

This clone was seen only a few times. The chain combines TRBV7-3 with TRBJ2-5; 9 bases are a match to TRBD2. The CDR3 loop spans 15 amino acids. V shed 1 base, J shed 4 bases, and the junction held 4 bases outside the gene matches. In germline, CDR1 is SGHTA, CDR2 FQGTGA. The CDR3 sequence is CASSLSSGSGETQYF. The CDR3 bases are TGTGCCAGCAGCTTAAGTAGCGGGAGCGGAGAGACCCAGTACTTC.

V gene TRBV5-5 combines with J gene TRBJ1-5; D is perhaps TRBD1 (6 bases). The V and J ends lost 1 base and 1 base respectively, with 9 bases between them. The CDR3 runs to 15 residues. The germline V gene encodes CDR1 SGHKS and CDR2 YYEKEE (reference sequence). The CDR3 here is CASSLYRESNQPQHF. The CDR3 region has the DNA TGTGCCAGCAGCTTGTACAGGGAAAGCAATCAGCCCCAGCATTTT.

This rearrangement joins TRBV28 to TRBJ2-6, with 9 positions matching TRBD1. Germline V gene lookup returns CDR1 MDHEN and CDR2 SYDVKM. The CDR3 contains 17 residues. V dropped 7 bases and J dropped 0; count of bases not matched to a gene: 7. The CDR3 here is CASNRDRAFSGANVLTF. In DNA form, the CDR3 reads TGTGCCAGCAATCGGGACAGGGCATTCTCTGGGGCCAACGTCCTGACTTTC.

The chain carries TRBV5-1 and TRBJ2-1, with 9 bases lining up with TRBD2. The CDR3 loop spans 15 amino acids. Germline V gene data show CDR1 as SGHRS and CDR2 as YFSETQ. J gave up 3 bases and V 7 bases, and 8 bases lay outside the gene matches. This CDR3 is CASREGSGSYNEQFF. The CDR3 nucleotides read TGCGCCAGCCGAGAAGGTAGCGGGAGCTACAATGAGCAGTTCTTC.

Here the CDR3 reads CASSYSAGGVEKLFF. In DNA form, the CDR3 reads TGTGCCAGCAGTTACTCGGCAGGGGGAGTTGAAAAACTGTTTTTT. This sequence joins TRBV6-5 and TRBJ1-4; 7 bases are a match to TRBD1. Trimming cost V 0 bases and J 7 bases; bases outside gene matches: 5. This CDR3 comprises 15 residues. Germline V lookup: CDR1 MNHEY, CDR2 SVGAGI.

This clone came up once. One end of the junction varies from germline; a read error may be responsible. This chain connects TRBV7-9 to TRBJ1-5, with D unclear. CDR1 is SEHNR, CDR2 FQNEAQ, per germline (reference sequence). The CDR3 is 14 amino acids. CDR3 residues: CASSPGISDQPQHF. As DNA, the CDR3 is TGTGCCAGCAGCCCCGGGATTAGCGATCAGCCCCAGCATTTT.

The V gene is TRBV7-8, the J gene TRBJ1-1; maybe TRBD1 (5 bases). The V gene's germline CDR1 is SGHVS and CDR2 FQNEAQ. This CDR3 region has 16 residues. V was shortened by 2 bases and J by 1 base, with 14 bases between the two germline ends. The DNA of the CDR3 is TGTGCCAGCAGCTTAAGTCGGGCAGGGCCGAACACTGAAGCTTTCTTT. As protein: CASSLSRAGPNTEAFF.

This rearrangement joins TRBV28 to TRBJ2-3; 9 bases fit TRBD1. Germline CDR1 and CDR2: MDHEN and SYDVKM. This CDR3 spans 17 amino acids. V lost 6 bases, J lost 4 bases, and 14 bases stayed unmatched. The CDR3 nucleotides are TGTGCCAGCAGGACTTTCGAAGCGGACAGGGGCCCAGATACGCAGTATTTT. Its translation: CASRTFEADRGPDTQYF.

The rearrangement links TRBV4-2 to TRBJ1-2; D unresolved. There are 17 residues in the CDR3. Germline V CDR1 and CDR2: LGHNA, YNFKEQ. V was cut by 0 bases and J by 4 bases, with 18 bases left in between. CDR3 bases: TGTGCCAGCAGCCAAGATAAAAGGCGGGGTCTTCGCTATGGCTACACCTTC. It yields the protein CASSQDKRRGLRYGYTF.

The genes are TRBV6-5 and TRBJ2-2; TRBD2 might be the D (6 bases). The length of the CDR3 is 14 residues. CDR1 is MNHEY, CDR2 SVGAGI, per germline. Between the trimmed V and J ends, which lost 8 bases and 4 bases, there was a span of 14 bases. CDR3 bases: TGTGCCAGCCAGGATTTAGCGGCCACCGGGGAGCTGTTTTTT. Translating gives CASQDLAATGELFF.

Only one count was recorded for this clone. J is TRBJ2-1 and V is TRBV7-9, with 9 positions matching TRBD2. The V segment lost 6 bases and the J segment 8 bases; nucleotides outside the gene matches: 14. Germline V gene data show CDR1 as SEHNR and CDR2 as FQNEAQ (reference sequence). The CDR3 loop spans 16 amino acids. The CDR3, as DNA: TGTGCCAGCAGTTATGGCGGGAGGGCCGGTTCGGATGAGCAGTTCTTC. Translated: CASSYGGRAGSDEQFF.

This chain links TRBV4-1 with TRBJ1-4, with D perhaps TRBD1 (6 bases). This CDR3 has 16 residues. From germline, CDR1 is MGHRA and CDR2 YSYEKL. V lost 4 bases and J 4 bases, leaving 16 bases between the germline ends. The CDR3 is CASSLRDRNNNEKLFF. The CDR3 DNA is TGCGCCAGCAGCCTTCGCGACAGGAACAATAATGAAAAACTGTTTTTT.

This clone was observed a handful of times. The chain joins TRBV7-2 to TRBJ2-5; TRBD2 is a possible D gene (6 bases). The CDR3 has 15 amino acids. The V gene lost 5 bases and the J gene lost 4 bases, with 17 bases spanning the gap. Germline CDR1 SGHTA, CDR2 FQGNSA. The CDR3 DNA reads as TGTGCCAGCAGCCGTAGCCCAGGAGGGCGAGAGACCCAGTACTTC. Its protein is CASSRSPGGRETQYF.

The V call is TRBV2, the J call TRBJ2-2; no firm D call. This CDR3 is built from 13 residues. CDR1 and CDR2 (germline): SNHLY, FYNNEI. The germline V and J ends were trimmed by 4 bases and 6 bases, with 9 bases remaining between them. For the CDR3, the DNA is TGTGCCAGCAGTGTGATGGGCGCCGGGGAGCTGTTTTTT. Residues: CASSVMGAGELFF.

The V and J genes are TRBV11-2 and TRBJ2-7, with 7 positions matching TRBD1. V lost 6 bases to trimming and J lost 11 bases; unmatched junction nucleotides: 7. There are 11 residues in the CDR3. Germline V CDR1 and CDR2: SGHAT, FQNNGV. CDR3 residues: CASRYGQVKYF. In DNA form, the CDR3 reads TGTGCCAGCAGATACGGACAGGTTAAGTACTTC.